Listed here are 5 T cell receptor beta chains from one sample, sequenced in a study of blood T cell repertoires in COVID-19. Assay: immunoSEQ multiplex PCR; the TCRdb copy retains only in-frame clones and omits some. Of approximately 470,000 clones listed, roughly 85% were seen once; the top ten hold approximately 3.4%. Material: peripheral blood. The source is a human donor in a cohort sampled during active COVID-19.

This chain connects TRBV19 to TRBJ1-5, with TRBD1 matching 7 bases. Germline CDR1 LNHDA, CDR2 SQIVND (reference sequence). V lost 4 bases and J lost 8; bases outside the gene matches: 11. This CDR3 is 15 amino acids long. The CDR3 nucleotides are TGTGCCAGTAGTAATATTGAAGGGGGCTGGAAGCCCCAGCATTTT. It codes for CASSNIEGGWKPQHF.

The chain links TRBV10-2 to TRBJ2-1; 11 nucleotides match TRBD2. V lost 5 bases and J lost 7; bases outside the gene matches: 7. Germline lookup yields CDR1 WSHSY and CDR2 SAAADI. This CDR3 region has 15 residues. CDR3 residues: CASSLAGGRLNEQFF. The CDR3 DNA reads TGCGCCAGCAGTCTAGCGGGAGGCCGTTTGAATGAGCAGTTCTTC.

This clone was counted a few times. CDR3 sequence: CASSFRTSGTGELFF. The CDR3 nucleotides read TGTGCCAGCAGCTTCCGGACTAGCGGCACCGGGGAGCTGTTTTTT. This chain joins TRBV11-2 and TRBJ2-2; 10 positions match TRBD2. The CDR3 contains 15 residues. The germline V gene encodes CDR1 SGHAT and CDR2 FQNNGV. The trim removed 3 bases at V and 4 bases at J, leaving 2 bases unmatched.

This chain joins TRBV6-2 or TRBV6-3 and TRBJ1-1, with D maybe TRBD1 (5 bases). Germline loops: CDR1 MNHEY, CDR2 SVGEGT. Between the trimmed V and J ends, which lost 4 bases and 5 bases, there was a span of 11 bases. The CDR3 sequence is 13 residues long. CDR3 DNA sequence: TGTGCCAGCAGTTGGGGGGGAGTGACTGAAGCTTTCTTT. This encodes CASSWGGVTEAFF.

V and J are TRBV27 and TRBJ2-2; TRBD2 might be the D (6 bases). CDR3 length: 15 amino acids. Deletions cut 6 bases from V and 1 base from J, with 12 bases between. Germline V gene sequence: CDR1 MNHEY, CDR2 SMNVEV (reference sequence). As DNA, the CDR3 is TGTGCCAGCAGCCGAACTAGCTTGAACACCGGGGAGCTGTTTTTT. Its protein is CASSRTSLNTGELFF.